Presented here are 27 T cell receptor beta chains from one specimen sequenced in a study of shared clonotypes between healthy human individuals. Using immunoSEQ multiplex PCR, the repertoire was profiled, and TCRdb retains in-frame clones only, with some absent. The sample has hundreds of thousands of clones, around 80% seen once. Sequenced: PBMCs. The receptors originated from a woman in her thirties or forties in good health. Some clones in this sample may be carry-over from other donors' samples.

In this sample, this clone turned up once. V is TRBV4-1 and J is TRBJ2-3; weak D call: TRBD2 (5 bases). The CDR3 is made up of 15 amino acids. Germline V gene sequence: CDR1 MGHRA, CDR2 YSYEKL. The V end lost 1 base, the J end lost 6 bases, and 14 bases lay between the germline ends. CDR3 in amino acids: CASSQVGVSGDTQYF. Written as DNA, the CDR3 is TGCGCCAGCAGCCAAGTTGGGGTGTCGGGGGATACGCAGTATTTT.

The chain combines TRBV7-3 with TRBJ2-1, with 7 bases identical to TRBD2. Germline CDR1 and CDR2: SGHTA and FQGTGA. This CDR3 region has 15 residues. Losses at the gene ends were 4 bases for V and 7 bases for J; bases not matched to a gene: 10. CDR3 in amino acids: CASSWGGLRDNEQFF. CDR3 in DNA: TGTGCCAGCAGCTGGGGGGGACTCCGTGATAATGAGCAGTTCTTC. The full variable domain, completed using reference TRBV7-3 and TRBJ2-1, is GAGVSQTPSNKVTEKGKYVELRCDPISGHTALYWYRQSLGQGPEFLIYFQGTGAADDSGLPNDRFFAVRPEGSVSTLKIQRTERGDSAVYLCASSWGGLRDNEQFFGPGTRLTVL.

With regard to this clone: It differs at one base from a far larger clone, so likely a read error. J is TRBJ1-1 and V is TRBV7-9; D call uncertain. Germline CDR1 and CDR2: SEHNR and FQNEAQ (reference sequence). This CDR3 is 14 amino acids long. Between the trimmed V and J ends, which lost 0 bases and 3 bases, there was a span of 8 bases. The CDR3 region is CASSLAGGHTEAFF. CDR3 sequence (DNA): TGTGCCAGCAGCTTAGCGGGCGGCCACACTGAAGCTTTCTTT.

This clone came up a few times. The chain has TRBV2 and TRBJ1-5; a weak D match, TRBD1 (5 bases). V lost 4 bases and J lost 6, with 7 bases in between. The germline V gene encodes CDR1 SNHLY and CDR2 FYNNEI. There are 12 residues in the CDR3. DNA for the CDR3: TGTGCCAGCAGTGCCGGGGCTCAGCCCCAGCATTTT. Residues: CASSAGAQPQHF.

The chain has TRBV6-1 and TRBJ1-2, with TRBD1 identical over 8 bases. CDR1 MNHNS and CDR2 SASEGT come from the germline V gene. CDR3 length equals 15 residues. V dropped 6 bases and J dropped 4; count of bases not matched to a gene: 10. The CDR3 region is CASRRTGQELYGYTF. In DNA form, the CDR3 reads TGTGCCAGCAGGAGGACAGGGCAGGAACTCTATGGCTACACCTTC.

The chain combines TRBV7-9 with TRBJ2-5; D unclear. CDR1 and CDR2 from the germline V gene are SEHNR and FQNEAQ (reference sequence). There are 11 residues in the CDR3. The CDR3 DNA sequence: TGTGCTGGGCGCAATCAAGAGACCCAGTACTTC. It yields the protein CAGRNQETQYF. Looking up the rest from reference TRBV7-9 and TRBJ2-5 gives the full variable domain: DTGVSQNPRHKITKRGQNVTFRCDPISEHNRLYWYRQTLGQGPEFLTYFQNEAQLEKSRLLSDRFSAERPKGSFSTLEIQRTEQGDSAMYLCAGRNQETQYFGPGTRLLVL.

The chain joins TRBV7-2 to TRBJ2-4; no definite D call. The germline gives CDR1 SGHTA, CDR2 FQGNSA. The CDR3 is 14 residues long. V lost 2 bases to trimming and J lost 0 bases, with 5 bases between them. The CDR3 protein is CASSLTLAKNIQYF. DNA of the CDR3: TGTGCCAGCAGCTTAACACTAGCCAAAAACATTCAGTACTTC.

The chain couples TRBV5-4 to TRBJ1-3; D is unclear. This CDR3 has 16 residues. V shed 0 bases and J shed 3 bases, with 13 bases lying between them. The germline V gene encodes CDR1 SGHNT and CDR2 YYREEE (reference sequence). CDR3 residues: CASSLEGRALGNTIYF. The CDR3 bases are TGTGCCAGCAGCTTGGAAGGGAGGGCCCTTGGAAACACCATATATTTT.

This clone has only one observation. V usage is TRBV19 and J usage is TRBJ2-2; D is uncertain. From germline, CDR1 is LNHDA and CDR2 SQIVND (reference sequence). The V end was cut by 8 bases, the J end by 9 bases, with 19 bases between. The CDR3 runs 14 residues. In DNA, the CDR3 is TGTGCCAGTCTCCCGGCAGGCCCAATCCGGGAGCTGTTTTTT. Translating it yields CASLPAGPIRELFF.

About this clone itself: This is likely an artifact of a read error, given a far larger clone one base away. This rearrangement joins TRBV25-1 to TRBJ2-1, with 10 positions matching TRBD2. The CDR3 has 13 residues. CDR1 is MGHDK and CDR2 is SYGVNS in the germline V gene. The CDR3 nucleotides are TGTGCCAGCAGGGGACTAGCGCCCAATGAGCAGCTCTTC. This sequence encodes CASRGLAPNEQLF.

Notes on this clone: A read error is possible here, since a much larger clone lies one base away. The chain couples TRBV30 to TRBJ2-5, with D possibly being TRBD2 (6 bases). The germline V gene encodes CDR1 GTSNPN and CDR2 SVGIG (reference sequence). CDR3 length: 16 residues. The ends were cut back, 3 bases at V and 2 bases at J, with 19 bases in the middle. The CDR3 nucleotides read TGTGCCTGGAGGGCCCGTGGGGCGGGACCACAAGAGACCCAGTACTTC. Residues: CAWRARGAGPQETQYF.

The chain carries TRBV19 and TRBJ2-3; TRBD2 matches at 8 bases. This CDR3 spans 15 amino acids. The V gene's germline CDR1 is LNHDA and CDR2 SQIVND (reference sequence). J was trimmed by 4 bases and V by 6 bases; bases with no gene match: 9. The CDR3 DNA is TGTGCCAGTAGCGAAGCGGGAGTAGTTTCAGATACGCAGTATTTT. It is translated as CASSEAGVVSDTQYF.

This clone was seen a handful of times. The genes are TRBV7-8 and TRBJ1-2; no definite D call. This CDR3 is built from 16 residues. The germline V gene encodes CDR1 SGHVS and CDR2 FQNEAQ. The ends were cut back, 0 bases at V and 4 bases at J, with 15 bases in the middle. In DNA form, the CDR3 reads TGTGCCAGCAGCTTAGCTGTCCCGAAAAGTTTCTATGGCTACACCTTC. Translation gives CASSLAVPKSFYGYTF.

The CDR3 spells CASSLEGAPDNEQFF. The CDR3 DNA reads as TGCGCCAGCAGCTTGGAGGGGGCCCCCGACAATGAGCAGTTCTTC. This chain uses TRBV5-1 with TRBJ2-1; 7 bases agree with TRBD1. In germline, CDR1 is SGHRS, CDR2 YFSETQ. The CDR3 has 15 amino acids. Trimming at V came to 0 bases and at J to 5 bases, leaving 5 bases not matched to a gene.

The chain employs TRBV5-4 and TRBJ1-1; maybe TRBD1 (6 bases). Germline V lookup: CDR1 SGHNT, CDR2 YYREEE (reference sequence). The CDR3 is 16 amino acids. Trimming cost V 6 bases and J 3 bases, with 21 bases left between them. CDR3 in amino acids: CASNDPSGGRDTEAFF. The CDR3 nucleotides are TGTGCCAGCAACGACCCGTCCGGGGGGCGGGACACTGAAGCTTTCTTT.

The chain recombines TRBV7-8 with TRBJ2-6, with a tentative D call TRBD2 (6 bases). Trimming removed 5 bases at V and 0 bases at J, with 11 bases between. Germline V CDR1 and CDR2: SGHVS, FQNEAQ. CDR3 length equals 16 residues. CDR3 region: CASSPQAGSGANVLTF. CDR3 nucleotide sequence: TGTGCCAGCAGCCCGCAAGCGGGCTCTGGGGCCAACGTCCTGACTTTC.

This rearrangement joins TRBV9 to TRBJ2-3; D call uncertain. Germline V gene sequence: CDR1 SGDLS, CDR2 YYNGEE. The V end was cut by 0 bases, the J end by 4 bases, with 15 bases between. This CDR3 spans 16 amino acids. CDR3 sequence: CASSVGLVEVADTQYF. Written as DNA, the CDR3 is TGTGCCAGCAGCGTAGGTCTTGTGGAAGTCGCAGATACGCAGTATTTT.

This chain links TRBV5-1 with TRBJ2-5; 7 bases line up with TRBD1. Germline trimming cut 1 base from V and 5 bases from J; bases unmatched to any gene: 5. Germline V gene lookup returns CDR1 SGHRS and CDR2 YFSETQ. The CDR3 is made up of 14 amino acids. The CDR3 loop is CASSLIAGGETQYF. The CDR3 region has the DNA TGCGCCAGCAGCTTGATCGCAGGGGGTGAGACCCAGTACTTC.

This clone has a handful of counts. The chain carries TRBV6-1 and TRBJ1-5, with D unclear. There are 12 residues in the CDR3. CDR1 is MNHNS, CDR2 SASEGT, per germline. V was shortened by 2 bases and J by 6 bases, with 5 bases between the two germline ends. The CDR3 spells CASSEIIQPQHF. DNA of the CDR3: TGTGCCAGCAGTGAAATAATTCAGCCCCAGCATTTT.

The chain is built from TRBV7-3 and TRBJ2-1; TRBD2 might be the D (6 bases). The CDR3 spans 15 residues. Deletions cut 3 bases from V and 5 bases from J, with 14 bases between. Germline V gives CDR1 SGHTA, CDR2 FQGTGA. DNA for the CDR3: TGTGCCAGCAGCTTCTCCGTACTAGCCAACAATGAGCAGTTCTTC. It translates to CASSFSVLANNEQFF.

The chain recombines TRBV18 with TRBJ2-3, with D uncertain. V was clipped by 3 bases and J by 1 base, with 8 bases between them. Germline assignment: CDR1 KGHSH and CDR2 LQKENI. This CDR3 is built from 14 residues. For the CDR3, the DNA is TGTGCCAGCTCACCCGCCCAACGCACAGATACGCAGTATTTT. As protein: CASSPAQRTDTQYF.

The V and J genes are TRBV7-9 and TRBJ2-5, with D hard to call. CDR1 is SEHNR and CDR2 is FQNEAQ in the germline V gene (reference sequence). The length of the CDR3 is 15 residues. Trimming took 5 bases from V and 1 from J, leaving 14 bases between them. CDR3 sequence: CASSPRRFVQETQYF. CDR3 nucleotides: TGTGCCAGCAGCCCTCGTCGATTCGTCCAAGAGACCCAGTACTTC.

In DNA form, the CDR3 reads TGTGCCAGCAGCCCCGGAGGGGGGAAGACCCAGTACTTC. The encoded protein is CASSPGGGKTQYF. J is TRBJ2-5 and V is TRBV7-3; D possibly uses TRBD1 or TRBD2 (6 bases each). The V end was cut by 5 bases, the J end by 6 bases, with 13 bases between. The germline V gene has CDR1 SGHTA and CDR2 FQGTGA. The CDR3 spans 13 residues.

This chain links TRBV11-1 with TRBJ1-1; unclear D gene. The CDR3 has 13 amino acids. The germline V gene has CDR1 SGHAT and CDR2 FQDESV (reference sequence). Trimming shortened V by 1 base and J by 0 bases, and 3 bases separated the two germline ends. This chain's CDR3 is CASSLGLNTEAFF. CDR3 in DNA: TGTGCCAGCAGCTTAGGGCTGAACACTGAAGCTTTCTTT.

The CDR3: CASSLQGQTYTDTQYF. The CDR3, as DNA: TGTGCCAGTAGTCTACAGGGACAGACCTACACAGATACGCAGTATTTT. The V gene is TRBV19, the J gene TRBJ2-3, with 7 bases aligning to TRBD1. The length of the CDR3 is 16 residues. The trim removed 5 bases at V and 2 bases at J, leaving 10 bases unmatched. Looked up from germline, CDR1 is LNHDA and CDR2 is SQIVND (reference sequence).

This chain links TRBV20-1 with TRBJ2-1, with D maybe TRBD1 (5 bases). Deletions cut 5 bases from V and 8 bases from J, with 10 bases between. This CDR3 has 11 residues. Germline lookup yields CDR1 DFQATT and CDR2 SNEGSKA (reference sequence). The CDR3 nucleotides read TGCAGTGCTCACCAAGGGGATGAGCAGTTCTTC. Translation: CSAHQGDEQFF.

This clone was counted only a few times. The V and J genes are TRBV4-1 and TRBJ2-2; D is perhaps TRBD2 (7 bases). Germline V gene sequence: CDR1 MGHRA, CDR2 YSYEKL. V was clipped by 1 base and J by 3 bases, with 9 bases between them. The CDR3 is 15 amino acids. This chain's CDR3 is CASSQGGGHTGELFF. The CDR3 nucleotides are TGCGCCAGCAGCCAAGGGGGGGGCCACACCGGGGAGCTGTTTTTT.